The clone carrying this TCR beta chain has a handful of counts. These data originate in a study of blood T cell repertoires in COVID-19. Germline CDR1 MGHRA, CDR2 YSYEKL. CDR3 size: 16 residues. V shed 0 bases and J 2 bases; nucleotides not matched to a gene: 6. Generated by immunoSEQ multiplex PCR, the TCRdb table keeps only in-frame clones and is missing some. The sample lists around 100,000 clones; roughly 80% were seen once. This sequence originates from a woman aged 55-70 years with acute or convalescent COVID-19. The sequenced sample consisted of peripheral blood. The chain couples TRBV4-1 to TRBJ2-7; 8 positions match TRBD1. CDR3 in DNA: TGCGCCAGCAGCCAAGATCATCCCAGGGGGCCCTACGAGCAGTACTTC. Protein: CASSQDHPRGPYEQYF.